The source of this T cell receptor beta chain is a study of blood T cell repertoires in COVID-19. On the study more broadly: Italy, Spain and the United States were the sources of the convalescent and acute COVID-19 samples. T cells, B-cell-depleted T cells, or PBMCs supplied cDNA or gDNA.

The CDR3 covers 13 residues. CDR1 is GTSNPN and CDR2 is SVGIG in the germline V gene (reference sequence). Between the trimmed V and J ends, which lost 4 bases and 8 bases, there was a span of 17 bases. Per the original methods: Reference gene primer amplification gave estimated nucleated cell counts. Libraries were prepared by immunoSEQ multiplex PCR; TCRdb keeps only in-frame clonotypes and omits some of them. V and J calls and clone size follow that table, whereas D and trimming were derived from the DNA. Here the sample spans approximately 220,000 clones, approximately 81% being singletons. This TCR came from a woman aged 55-70 years who had recovered from COVID-19. The chain joins TRBV30 to TRBJ1-2, with unresolved D. Sequenced: peripheral blood. CDR3 DNA: TGTGCCTGGAAAAGTCGGTTCTATCACGGCTACACCTTC. Translated, it gives CAWKSRFYHGYTF.